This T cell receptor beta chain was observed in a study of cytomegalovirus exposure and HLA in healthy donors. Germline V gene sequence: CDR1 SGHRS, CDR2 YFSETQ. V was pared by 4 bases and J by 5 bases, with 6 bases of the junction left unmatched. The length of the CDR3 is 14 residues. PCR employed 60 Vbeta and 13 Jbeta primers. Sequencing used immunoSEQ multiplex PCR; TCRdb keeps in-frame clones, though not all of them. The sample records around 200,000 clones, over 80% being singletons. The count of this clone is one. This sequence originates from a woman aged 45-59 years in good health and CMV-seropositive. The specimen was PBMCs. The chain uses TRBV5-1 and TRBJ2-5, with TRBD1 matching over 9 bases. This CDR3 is CASSGSGTGETQYF. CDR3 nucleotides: TGCGCCAGCAGCGGATCCGGGACAGGGGAGACCCAGTACTTC.